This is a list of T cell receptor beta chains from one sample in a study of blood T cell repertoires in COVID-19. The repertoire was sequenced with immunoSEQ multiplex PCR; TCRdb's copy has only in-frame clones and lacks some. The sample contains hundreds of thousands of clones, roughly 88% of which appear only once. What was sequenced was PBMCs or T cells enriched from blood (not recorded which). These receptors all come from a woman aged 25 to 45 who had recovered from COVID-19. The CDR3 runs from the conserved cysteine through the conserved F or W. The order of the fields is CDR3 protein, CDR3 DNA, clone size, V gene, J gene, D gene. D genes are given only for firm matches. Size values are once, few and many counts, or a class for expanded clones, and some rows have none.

CDR3: CASSPFPQGYEQYF
DNA: TGTGCCAGCAGCCCCTTCCCACAGGGATACGAGCAGTACTTC
size: NA
V: TRBV7-2
J: TRBJ2-7
D: NA

CDR3: CASSLRTGLETQYF
DNA: TGTGCCAGCAGTCTCCGGACTGGGTTAGAGACCCAGTACTTC
size: NA
V: TRBV28
J: TRBJ2-5
D: NA

CDR3: CASSMQINYGYTF
DNA: TGTGCCAGTAGTATGCAGATTAACTATGGCTACACCTTC
size: few
V: TRBV19
J: TRBJ1-2
D: NA

CDR3: CASSYGQGAEAFF
DNA: TGTGCCAGCAGTTACGGACAGGGGGCTGAAGCTTTCTTT
size: NA
V: TRBV7-2
J: TRBJ1-1
D: TRBD1

CDR3: CASSSRDGYTF
DNA: TGCGCCAGCAGCTCCAGGGATGGCTACACCTTC
size: NA
V: TRBV5-1
J: TRBJ1-2
D: NA

CDR3: CASSWGQRTFF
DNA: TGCGCCAGCAGCTGGGGACAGAGGACTTTCTTT
size: NA
V: TRBV5-1
J: TRBJ1-1
D: TRBD1

CDR3: CASREIRTANTEAFF
DNA: TGTGCCAGCAGGGAGATAAGGACAGCGAACACTGAAGCTTTCTTT
size: few
V: TRBV28
J: TRBJ1-1
D: NA

CDR3: CASSLATGWDTGELFF
DNA: TGTGCCAGCAGTCTCGCGACAGGGTGGGACACCGGGGAGCTGTTTTTT
size: NA
V: TRBV2
J: TRBJ2-2
D: TRBD1

CDR3: CASSSIGVYVGELFF
DNA: TGTGCCAGCAGCTCCATCGGTGTGTACGTCGGGGAGCTGTTTTTT
size: NA
V: TRBV7-2
J: TRBJ2-2
D: NA

CDR3: CASSLDRSTEAFF
DNA: TGTGCCAGCAGCTTAGATAGAAGCACTGAAGCTTTCTTT
size: NA
V: TRBV11-3
J: TRBJ1-1
D: NA

CDR3: CASSPDRGTTDTQYF
DNA: TGTGCCAGCAGTCCGGACAGGGGGACCACAGATACGCAGTATTTT
size: NA
V: TRBV7-2
J: TRBJ2-3
D: TRBD1

CDR3: CASYLPRETQYF
DNA: TGTGCCAGCTACCTCCCCCGTGAGACGCAGTATTTT
size: NA
V: TRBV6-5
J: TRBJ2-3
D: NA

CDR3: CASSLTRTGETGELFF
DNA: TGTGCCAGCAGCTTAACTAGGACAGGGGAGACCGGGGAGCTGTTTTTT
size: NA
V: TRBV7-3
J: TRBJ2-2
D: TRBD1

CDR3: CASSLAPGENEQFF
DNA: TGCGCCAGCAGCTTGGCCCCAGGGGAAAATGAGCAGTTCTTC
size: NA
V: TRBV5-1
J: TRBJ2-1
D: NA

CDR3: CASKGGGSPLHF
DNA: TGTGCCAGCAAAGGGGGGGGTTCACCCCTCCACTTT
size: NA
V: TRBV27
J: TRBJ1-6
D: NA

CDR3: CASSLSPGGRMNTEAFF
DNA: TGTGCCAGCAGCTTATCCCCAGGGGGCCGCATGAACACTGAAGCTTTCTTT
size: NA
V: TRBV11-3
J: TRBJ1-1
D: TRBD1

CDR3: CASSFRRASAEQYF
DNA: TGTGCCAGCAGTTTTCGGAGGGCTTCAGCCGAGCAGTACTTC
size: NA
V: TRBV28
J: TRBJ2-7
D: NA

CDR3: CATSRDRQGDGYEQYF
DNA: TGTGCCACCAGCAGAGATCGACAGGGGGATGGGTACGAGCAGTACTTC
size: NA
V: TRBV15
J: TRBJ2-7
D: TRBD1

CDR3: CASSRDRSFGYTF
DNA: TGTGCCAGCAGTCGGGACAGGAGTTTCGGCTACACCTTC
size: NA
V: TRBV27
J: TRBJ1-2
D: TRBD1

CDR3: CASSHEGKEVKAFF
DNA: TGTGCCAGCAGCCACGAGGGAAAGGAGGTGAAAGCTTTCTTT
size: NA
V: TRBV6-6
J: TRBJ1-1
D: NA

CDR3: CASSLDRANYGYTF
DNA: TGTGCCAGCAGCCTAGACAGGGCAAACTATGGCTACACCTTC
size: NA
V: TRBV7-2
J: TRBJ1-2
D: TRBD1

CDR3: CASSQIWGNSPLHF
DNA: TGTGCCAGCAGCCAAATCTGGGGCAATTCACCCCTCCACTTT
size: NA
V: TRBV3-1/TRBV3-2
J: TRBJ1-6
D: NA

CDR3: CAWSRQIYNEQFF
DNA: TGTGCCTGGAGTAGACAGATATACAATGAGCAGTTCTTC
size: NA
V: TRBV30
J: TRBJ2-1
D: NA

CDR3: CASRPGMHEKLFF
DNA: TGTGCCAGCAGACCGGGAATGCACGAAAAACTGTTTTTT
size: NA
V: TRBV27
J: TRBJ1-4
D: NA

CDR3: CASSPQTGFGNQPQHF
DNA: TGTGCCAGCAGCCCCCAGACAGGCTTTGGCAATCAGCCCCAGCATTTT
size: once
V: TRBV7-2
J: TRBJ1-5
D: NA

CDR3: CASSYSIRFVGGNPNEQFF
DNA: TGTGCCAGCAGTTACTCGATAAGATTTGTGGGAGGGAACCCCAATGAGCAGTTCTTC
size: NA
V: TRBV6-2/TRBV6-3
J: TRBJ2-1
D: TRBD2

CDR3: CASSARLAGVYNEQFF
DNA: TGTGCCAGTAGTGCCCGACTAGCGGGGGTCTACAATGAGCAGTTCTTC
size: NA
V: TRBV19
J: TRBJ2-1
D: TRBD2

CDR3: CASSQGLGARSGYGYTF
DNA: TGTGCCAGCAGCCAAGGGCTGGGGGCGCGGTCCGGCTATGGCTACACCTTC
size: NA
V: TRBV3-1/TRBV3-2
J: TRBJ1-2
D: NA

CDR3: CASSLGGFMNTEAFF
DNA: TGTGCCAGCAGCCTGGGCGGGTTTATGAACACTGAAGCTTTCTTT
size: NA
V: TRBV7-9
J: TRBJ1-1
D: NA

CDR3: CASSPRQDWYGGEKLFF
DNA: TGTGCCAGTAGTCCCCGACAGGACTGGTACGGTGGTGAAAAACTGTTTTTT
size: NA
V: TRBV19
J: TRBJ1-4
D: NA

CDR3: CASSPDGGEKLFF
DNA: TGTGCCAGCTCACCTGACGGGGGTGAAAAACTGTTTTTT
size: NA
V: TRBV18
J: TRBJ1-4
D: NA

CDR3: CASSLQGRYQETQYF
DNA: TGTGCCAGCAGCTTGCAGGGTCGATACCAAGAGACCCAGTACTTC
size: NA
V: TRBV7-2
J: TRBJ2-5
D: NA

CDR3: CASSQERLPTGELFF
DNA: TGCGCCAGCAGCCAAGAGCGTCTACCTACCGGGGAGCTGTTTTTT
size: NA
V: TRBV4-1
J: TRBJ2-2
D: NA

CDR3: CASSQDSGGTVGNTIYF
DNA: TGTGCCAGCAGCCAAGATTCAGGAGGGACTGTTGGAAACACCATATATTTT
size: NA
V: TRBV3-1/TRBV3-2
J: TRBJ1-3
D: NA

CDR3: CASSLMTSGSMYNEQFF
DNA: TGCGCCAGCAGCTTGATGACTAGCGGGAGTATGTACAATGAGCAGTTCTTC
size: NA
V: TRBV5-1
J: TRBJ2-1
D: TRBD2

CDR3: CASSPLGDHTQYF
DNA: TGTGCCAGCAGTCCCCTAGGGGATCATACGCAGTATTTT
size: NA
V: TRBV27
J: TRBJ2-3
D: NA

CDR3: CASSLADYGYTF
DNA: TGTGCCAGCAGCTTGGCAGATTATGGCTACACCTTC
size: NA
V: TRBV5-6
J: TRBJ1-2
D: NA

CDR3: CASIRGGRIWNTEAFF
DNA: TGTGCCAGTATACGAGGGGGCAGGATTTGGAACACTGAAGCTTTCTTT
size: NA
V: TRBV19
J: TRBJ1-1
D: TRBD1

CDR3: CASSLQGAKNIQYF
DNA: TGTGCCAGCAGCTTACAGGGGGCCAAAAACATTCAGTACTTC
size: NA
V: TRBV11-2
J: TRBJ2-4
D: NA

CDR3: CASSITGDGGDTQYF
DNA: TGCGCCAGCAGCATTACAGGGGACGGTGGAGATACGCAGTATTTT
size: NA
V: TRBV4-1
J: TRBJ2-3
D: TRBD1

CDR3: CASSPQGPNSPLHF
DNA: TGTGCCAGCAGCCCACAGGGACCGAATTCACCCCTCCACTTT
size: NA
V: TRBV5-5
J: TRBJ1-6
D: NA

CDR3: CASSFPVLGRGKYGYTF
DNA: TGTGCCAGCAGCTTCCCGGTGTTAGGGAGGGGTAAATATGGCTACACCTTC
size: NA
V: TRBV7-8
J: TRBJ1-2
D: NA

CDR3: CASSNPGGWFDEQFF
DNA: TGTGCCAGCAGCAACCCCGGGGGGTGGTTCGATGAGCAGTTCTTC
size: NA
V: TRBV28
J: TRBJ2-1
D: TRBD2

CDR3: CASSARDSYGYTF
DNA: TGTGCCAGCAGCGCGCGGGACAGCTATGGCTACACCTTC
size: NA
V: TRBV9
J: TRBJ1-2
D: TRBD1

CDR3: CASSISSGTGELFF
DNA: TGTGCCAGCAGCATATCTTCGGGCACCGGGGAGCTGTTTTTT
size: NA
V: TRBV11-2
J: TRBJ2-2
D: NA

CDR3: CASSTGYNEQFF
DNA: TGTGCCAGTAGTACAGGGTACAATGAGCAGTTCTTC
size: NA
V: TRBV19
J: TRBJ2-1
D: NA

CDR3: CASSGQGALGSTTEAFF
DNA: TGCGCCAGCAGTGGACAGGGGGCCTTAGGGTCGACCACTGAAGCTTTCTTT
size: NA
V: TRBV10-2
J: TRBJ1-1
D: TRBD1

CDR3: CASSVGSVGNEQFF
DNA: TGTGCCAGCAGCGTTGGGAGCGTGGGAAATGAGCAGTTCTTC
size: NA
V: TRBV9
J: TRBJ2-1
D: NA

CDR3: CASSNGLAGPQGTQYF
DNA: TGTGCCAGTAGTAACGGACTAGCGGGACCCCAGGGGACCCAGTACTTC
size: NA
V: TRBV19
J: TRBJ2-5
D: TRBD2

CDR3: CASSSAPQGRQPQHF
DNA: TGTGCCAGCAGTTCAGCACCACAGGGCCGCCAGCCCCAGCATTTT
size: NA
V: TRBV27
J: TRBJ1-5
D: NA

CDR3: CASSDEGAVYGYTF
DNA: TGTGCCAGCAGTGATGAGGGGGCGGTCTATGGCTACACCTTC
size: NA
V: TRBV2
J: TRBJ1-2
D: TRBD1

CDR3: CASSLSGTGRGYGYTF
DNA: TGTGCCAGCAGCTTGTCCGGGACAGGGCGAGGCTATGGCTACACCTTC
size: NA
V: TRBV27
J: TRBJ1-2
D: TRBD1

CDR3: CASSFIRELDEQYF
DNA: TGTGCCAGCAGTTTTATCCGGGAGCTAGACGAGCAGTACTTC
size: NA
V: TRBV28
J: TRBJ2-7
D: NA

CDR3: CASTTRQGLYGYTF
DNA: TGTGCCAGCACCACCCGACAGGGCCTCTATGGCTACACCTTC
size: NA
V: TRBV27
J: TRBJ1-2
D: TRBD1